The source of this T cell receptor (beta chain) is a study of regulatory T cells in long-lasting Graves disease. This clonotype was detected ten times or more. Indicated time point: newly diagnosed GD, antithyroid drugs for less than 3 months. Extracted RNA from PBMCs served as the source of the TCR library. Arm-PCR with iRepertoire HTBI primers amplified the CDR3 regions for these TCR beta libraries. TCRdb reprocessed the multiplex PCR reads with MiXCR, giving one entry per CDR3 protein. Of about 430,000 distinct CDR3 sequences listed, over 12% are singletons. CDR3 length: 15 residues. CDR1 LNHDA and CDR2 SQIVND come from the germline V gene (reference sequence). Between the trimmed V and J ends, which lost 6 bases and 4 bases, there was a span of 16 bases. The same specimen was also included in a second study, on T cells in Graves' hyperthyroidism and ophthalmopathy.

The TCR was taken from a woman aged 40-49 years with Graves disease. This sequence joins TRBV19 and TRBJ1-5, with D unclear. Sequenced material: peripheral blood mononuclear cells (PBMCs), taken at new diagnosis, from a patient treated with antithyroid drugs. CDR3 sequence (DNA): TGTGCCAGTAGACCCGAAGGGTGGAGTAATCAGCCCCAGCATTTT. Its protein is CASRPEGWSNQPQHF.